These 15 T cell receptor beta chains came from one sample sequenced in a study of CD8+CD57+ T cells in acquired aplastic anemia. Genomic DNA, the template, was used for profiling of the TCR beta VDJ and CDR3. In TCRdb, the reads were re-called with MiXCR into one record per CDR3 protein. The table shows fewer than 200,000 distinct CDR3 sequences, with around 75% occurring only once. Patients chosen for sequencing had shown CD8+CD57+ cell expansion by flow cytometry. The specimen was sorted CD4+, CD8+, or CD8+CD57+ T cells (not recorded which) from PBMCs. These receptors were collected from a human donor with aplastic anemia.

The rearrangement joins TRBV20-1 to TRBJ2-1, with D possibly TRBD1 on 5 matching bases. With 5 bases removed from V and 5 bases from J, the gap between germline ends came to 16 bases. Germline CDR1 is DFQATT and CDR2 is SNEGSKA (reference sequence). There are 14 residues in the CDR3. The CDR3 bases are TGCAGTGCTCCCCGGCAGGGTAGGAACAATGAGCAGTTCTTC. Protein: CSAPRQGRNNEQFF.

This clonotype was seen a single time. The chain couples TRBV6-5 to TRBJ1-6, with TRBD1 identical over 8 bases. The germline CDR1 and CDR2 sequences are MNHEY and SVGAGI. The CDR3 covers 15 residues. The V and J ends lost 7 bases and 7 bases, in that order; junction bases with no gene match: 9. The CDR3 loop is CASNPTGGGNSPLHF. For the CDR3, the DNA is TGTGCCAGCAACCCTACAGGGGGAGGGAATTCACCCCTCCACTTT.

This chain connects TRBV6-5 to TRBJ2-3; either TRBD1 or TRBD2 may fit D (7 bases each). This CDR3 contains 15 residues. Trimming removed 6 bases from V and 3 bases from J, with 16 bases in between. The germline V gene has CDR1 MNHEY and CDR2 SVGAGI. CDR3 nucleotide sequence: TGTGCCAGCAGGATAAGGCAGGGGGGGACAGATACGCAGTATTTT. It specifies CASRIRQGGTDTQYF.

The V gene is TRBV20-1, the J gene TRBJ2-1, with a possible D match to TRBD1 (6 bases). The CDR3 runs 16 residues. V lost 0 bases, J lost 6 bases, and 18 bases lay in between. Germline loops: CDR1 DFQATT, CDR2 SNEGSKA (reference sequence). CDR3 in amino acids: CSARDHFRGDANEQFF. Here the CDR3 DNA reads TGCAGTGCTAGAGATCATTTCAGGGGAGACGCCAATGAGCAGTTCTTC.

The chain has TRBV7-8 and TRBJ2-1, with TRBD1 matching 8 bases. The CDR3 consists of 15 residues. J was trimmed by 3 bases and V by 4 bases; bases with no gene match: 5. Germline V CDR1 and CDR2: SGHVS, FQNEAQ. CDR3 region: CASSSGQGHYNEQFF. CDR3 coding DNA: TGTGCCAGCAGCTCTGGACAGGGTCACTACAATGAGCAGTTCTTC.

The rearrangement joins TRBV7-9 to TRBJ2-7, with TRBD1 matching over 10 bases. Germline trimming cut 7 bases from V and 3 bases from J; bases unmatched to any gene: 6. Germline CDR1 SEHNR, CDR2 FQNEAQ (reference sequence). There are 14 residues in the CDR3. The CDR3, as DNA: TGTGCCAGCAATCCCGGACAGGGGGACTACGAGCAGTACTTC. This encodes CASNPGQGDYEQYF.

The gene calls are TRBV24-1 and TRBJ2-6; D is perhaps TRBD1 (5 bases). V was shortened by 5 bases and J by 0 bases, with 13 bases between the two germline ends. Per germline, CDR1 KGHDR and CDR2 SFDVKD. The CDR3 has 17 amino acids. The CDR3 is CATSASSDSSGANVLTF. Written as DNA, the CDR3 is TGTGCCACCAGTGCCAGCAGTGACAGCTCTGGGGCCAACGTCCTGACTTTC.

This chain links TRBV7-9 with TRBJ2-1; D is unclear. With 5 bases removed from V and 6 bases from J, the gap between germline ends came to 17 bases. Germline V gives CDR1 SEHNR, CDR2 FQNEAQ (reference sequence). This CDR3 has 15 residues. This CDR3 is CASSHNTLGSNEQFF. CDR3 coding DNA: TGTGCCAGCAGCCACAACACCTTAGGATCCAATGAGCAGTTCTTC.

The chain recombines TRBV7-9 with TRBJ1-1; 9 nucleotides agree with TRBD1. Germline V lookup: CDR1 SEHNR, CDR2 FQNEAQ (reference sequence). This CDR3 has 16 amino acids. V was clipped by 7 bases and J by 5 bases; unmatched bases: 14. CDR3 residues: CASMLPGQGSWTEAFF. DNA of the CDR3: TGTGCCAGCATGCTTCCGGGACAGGGAAGTTGGACTGAAGCTTTCTTT.

This clonotype was picked up one time. The genes are TRBV20-1 and TRBJ2-1; D tentatively fits TRBD1 or TRBD2 (5 bases each). V lost 6 bases to trimming and J lost 0 bases, with 18 bases between them. Germline loops: CDR1 DFQATT, CDR2 SNEGSKA (reference sequence). The CDR3 covers 16 residues. CDR3 sequence: CSAAAQEASSYNEQFF. The CDR3 DNA reads TGCAGTGCCGCTGCACAGGAGGCTAGCTCCTACAATGAGCAGTTCTTC.

This clonotype has ten or more counts. The V and J genes are TRBV6-2 or TRBV6-3 and TRBJ2-3, with D maybe TRBD2 (7 bases). V was cut by 8 bases and J by 3 bases, with 12 bases left in between. The CDR3 has 13 amino acids. Germline V gene lookup returns CDR1 MNHEY and CDR2 SVGEGT. CDR3 loop: CASGGGETDTQYF. For the CDR3, the DNA is TGTGCCAGCGGCGGGGGCGAAACAGATACGCAGTATTTT.

The sample holds a few counts of this clonotype. The chain employs TRBV9 and TRBJ2-7, with 7 bases matching TRBD2. Per the germline V gene, CDR1 is SGDLS and CDR2 is YYNGEE. Germline trimming cut 3 bases from V and 3 bases from J; bases unmatched to any gene: 12. The CDR3 has 16 amino acids. DNA for the CDR3: TGTGCCAGCAGCGGGGGTCCTAGCGGAGAACACTACGAGCAGTACTTC. It translates to CASSGGPSGEHYEQYF.

The chain has TRBV7-9 and TRBJ2-7; D gene ambiguous. CDR3 length: 13 residues. Germline V lookup: CDR1 SEHNR, CDR2 FQNEAQ (reference sequence). Trimming cost V 3 bases and J 3 bases, with 9 bases left between them. CDR3 DNA sequence: TGTGCCAGCAGCTTTAGTATACTCTACGAGCAGTACTTC. Translation: CASSFSILYEQYF.

The chain uses TRBV20-1 and TRBJ2-7; no firm D call. From germline, CDR1 is DFQATT and CDR2 SNEGSKA (reference sequence). This CDR3 comprises 13 residues. V dropped 0 bases and J dropped 5 bases, with 11 bases sitting between them. The DNA of the CDR3 is TGCAGTGCTAGAGATTACCGGTCGGACGAGCAGTACTTC. This codes for CSARDYRSDEQYF.

The sample holds a few counts of this clonotype. V usage is TRBV15 and J usage is TRBJ1-6, with D possibly matching TRBD1 (6 bases). Trimming cost V 5 bases and J 6 bases, with 17 bases left between them. Germline CDR1 and CDR2: LNHNV and YYDKDF (reference sequence). This CDR3 has 16 residues. CDR3 region: CATSGFGGRGNSPLHF. The CDR3 region has the DNA TGTGCCACCAGCGGCTTCGGGGGGCGCGGTAATTCACCCCTCCACTTT. Variable domain in full (rest from reference TRBV15 and TRBJ1-6): DAMVIQNPRYQVTQFGKPVTLSCSQTLNHNVMYWYQQKSSQAPKLLFHYYDKDFNNEADTPDNFQSRRPNTSFCFLDIRSPGLGDTAMYLCATSGFGGRGNSPLHFGNGTRLTVT.